Here is one TCR beta chain with its context. Libraries were prepared by immunoSEQ multiplex PCR; TCRdb keeps only in-frame clonotypes and omits some of them. This table holds a few hundred thousand clones, around 90% found once. The data belong to a study of blood T cell repertoires in COVID-19. CDR1 is SGDLS and CDR2 is YYNGEE in the germline V gene. V shed 1 base and J shed 3 bases, with 12 bases lying between them. The CDR3 extends over 15 amino acids. The specimen sequenced was peripheral blood. V and J are TRBV9 and TRBJ2-3, with a tentative D call TRBD1 (6 bases). The TCR was taken from a woman under 30 who had recovered from COVID-19. CDR3 nucleotides: TGTGCCAGCAGCGTACTACAGGGTGAAACAGATACGCAGTATTTT. Its translation: CASSVLQGETDTQYF.